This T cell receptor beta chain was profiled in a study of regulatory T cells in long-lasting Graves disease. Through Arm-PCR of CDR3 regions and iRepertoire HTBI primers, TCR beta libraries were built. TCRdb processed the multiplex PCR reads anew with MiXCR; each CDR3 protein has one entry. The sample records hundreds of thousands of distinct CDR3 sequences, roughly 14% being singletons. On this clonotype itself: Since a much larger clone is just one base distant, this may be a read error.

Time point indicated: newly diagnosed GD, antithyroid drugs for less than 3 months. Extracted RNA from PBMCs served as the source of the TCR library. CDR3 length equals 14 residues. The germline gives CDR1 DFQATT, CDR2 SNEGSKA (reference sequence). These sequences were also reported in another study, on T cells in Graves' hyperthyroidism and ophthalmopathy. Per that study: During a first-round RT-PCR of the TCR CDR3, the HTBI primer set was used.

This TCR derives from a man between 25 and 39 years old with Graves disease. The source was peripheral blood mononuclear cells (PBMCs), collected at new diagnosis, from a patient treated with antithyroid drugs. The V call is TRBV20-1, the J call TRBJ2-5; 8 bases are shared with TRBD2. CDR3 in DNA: TGCAGTGTTAGAGATCCGGGACTAGGGGAGACCCAGTACTTC. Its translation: CSVRDPGLGETQYF.